These 28 T cell receptor beta chains came from one sample sequenced in a study of blood T cell repertoires in COVID-19. The table came from immunoSEQ multiplex PCR; TCRdb's copy has only in-frame clones and leaves some out. This sample yields a few hundred thousand clones, of which roughly 84% are seen a single time; roughly 3% belongs to the top ten. The specimen was peripheral blood. Every receptor here comes from a woman under 30 with acute or convalescent COVID-19.

The rearrangement links TRBV24-1 to TRBJ2-3; 8 bases align to TRBD1. Germline CDR1 reads KGHDR; CDR2 reads SFDVKD. Trimming cost V 3 bases and J 2 bases; bases outside gene matches: 6. The CDR3 has 16 residues. CDR3 coding DNA: TGTGCCACCAGTGATCCGACAGGGGTGCTCACAGATACGCAGTATTTT. This translates into CATSDPTGVLTDTQYF.

The table lists this clone with a few counts. The chain employs TRBV10-3 and TRBJ2-3; no reliable D call. The germline V and J ends were trimmed by 4 bases and 6 bases, with 5 bases remaining between them. CDR1 ENHRY and CDR2 SYGVKD come from the germline V gene. The CDR3 covers 11 residues. CDR3 loop: CAISASDTQYF. CDR3 coding DNA: TGTGCCATCAGTGCCTCTGATACGCAGTATTTT.

This clone was seen only once. The DNA of the CDR3 is TGTGCCAGCTCACCACAGCAGGGGCAGGAAAAACTGTTTTTT. Translating it yields CASSPQQGQEKLFF. The chain is built from TRBV18 and TRBJ1-4; tentative D call: TRBD1 (6 bases). Trimming stripped 1 base from V and 8 bases from J, with 11 bases between. There are 14 residues in the CDR3. From germline, CDR1 is KGHSH and CDR2 LQKENI.

This chain links TRBV7-9 with TRBJ2-1, with 10 nucleotides matching TRBD2. The CDR3 is 17 residues long. The J segment lost 1 base and the V segment lost 5 bases, leaving 8 bases of the junction unmatched. Germline V gene data show CDR1 as SEHNR and CDR2 as FQNEAQ (reference sequence). CDR3 DNA: TGTGCCAGCAGCACAACCCGGACTAGCGGATCCTACAATGAGCAGTTCTTC. Amino acids: CASSTTRTSGSYNEQFF.

The genes are TRBV7-9 and TRBJ2-3; no clear D. This CDR3 region has 14 residues. The germline gives CDR1 SEHNR, CDR2 FQNEAQ (reference sequence). Trimming took 4 bases from V and 8 from J, leaving 16 bases between them. The DNA of the CDR3 is TGTGCCAGCAGCTCCGGAGAGAGCTATGCTACGCAGTATTTT. It codes for CASSSGESYATQYF.

V usage is TRBV10-3 and J usage is TRBJ1-2; perhaps TRBD1 as D (6 bases). This CDR3 is 15 amino acids long. CDR1 ENHRY and CDR2 SYGVKD come from the germline V gene. V was cut by 11 bases and J by 1 base, with 20 bases left in between. CDR3 nucleotide sequence: TGTGCCTCTTTTAAGTCGACACAGGGTAACTATGGCTACACCTTC. This codes for CASFKSTQGNYGYTF.

CDR3 in amino acids: CSVEDREDYGYTF. CDR3 bases: TGCAGCGTTGAAGATCGGGAGGACTATGGCTACACCTTC. This sequence joins TRBV29-1 and TRBJ1-2; D gene ambiguous. With 0 bases removed from V and 3 bases from J, the gap between germline ends came to 8 bases. This CDR3 has 13 residues. Germline CDR1 reads SQVTM; CDR2 reads ANQGSEA.

V and J are TRBV2 and TRBJ2-3; D ambiguous. The CDR3 is 10 amino acids. Trimming took 8 bases from V and 7 from J, leaving 7 bases between them. The germline gives CDR1 SNHLY, CDR2 FYNNEI. The CDR3 bases are TGTGCCAGCTCTCAGTATACGCAGTATTTT. Translated: CASSQYTQYF.

The CDR3 spells CASSFLSLAGTEQYF. The CDR3, as DNA: TGTGCCAGCAGTTTCTTATCACTAGCGGGGACCGAGCAGTACTTC. The chain joins TRBV6-2 or TRBV6-3 to TRBJ2-7, with 10 bases fitting TRBD2. Germline trimming cut 4 bases from V and 6 bases from J; bases unmatched to any gene: 9. Germline CDR1 reads MNHEY; CDR2 reads SVGEGT. This CDR3 region has 15 residues.

The J gene is TRBJ1-1, the V gene TRBV5-6; the match to TRBD1 covers 10 bases. Losses at the gene ends were 4 bases for V and 7 bases for J; bases not matched to a gene: 10. The germline CDR1 and CDR2 sequences are SGHDT and YYEEEE. This CDR3 region has 15 residues. CDR3 loop: CASSSDRGRLGEAFF. For the CDR3, the DNA is TGTGCCAGCAGCAGCGACAGGGGGCGTCTCGGTGAAGCTTTCTTT.

The genes are TRBV6-2 or TRBV6-3 and TRBJ2-1, with 11 bases lining up with TRBD2. The germline V gene has CDR1 MNHEY and CDR2 SVGEGT. The CDR3 covers 15 residues. Trimming cost V 6 bases and J 6 bases; bases outside gene matches: 7. In DNA form, the CDR3 reads TGTGCCAGCAGCAATCTAGCGGGAGGTTTCAATGAGCAGTTCTTC. This gives the protein CASSNLAGGFNEQFF.

This clone was detected only a few times. This rearrangement joins TRBV18 to TRBJ1-1; a weak D match, TRBD1 (6 bases). With 3 bases removed from V and 3 bases from J, the gap between germline ends came to 17 bases. The CDR3 totals 16 residues. Germline CDR1 and CDR2: KGHSH and LQKENI. This CDR3 is CASSPVQGEFYTEAFF. CDR3 bases: TGTGCCAGCTCACCGGTACAGGGAGAGTTCTACACTGAAGCTTTCTTT.

This clone was observed once. V and J are TRBV27 and TRBJ1-1; D unresolved. Germline V gives CDR1 MNHEY, CDR2 SMNVEV (reference sequence). This CDR3 has 13 amino acids. Trimming took off 3 bases at V and 1 base at J, with 6 bases between the two ends. The CDR3, as DNA: TGTGCCAGCAGTTTTCAAGCGAACACTGAAGCTTTCTTT. Protein: CASSFQANTEAFF.

The chain links TRBV5-1 to TRBJ2-1; 7 nucleotides line up with TRBD2. There are 18 residues in the CDR3. With V trimmed by 4 bases and J by 0 bases, 13 bases remained unmatched. Per the germline V gene, CDR1 is SGHRS and CDR2 is YFSETQ. CDR3 amino acids: CASSPLGSGSSSYNEQFF. The CDR3 nucleotides are TGCGCCAGCAGCCCCCTTGGTAGCGGGTCAAGCTCCTACAATGAGCAGTTCTTC.

The count of this clone is one. This chain links TRBV2 with TRBJ2-7; 15 nucleotides match TRBD2. The CDR3 spans 15 residues. Germline lookup yields CDR1 SNHLY and CDR2 FYNNEI. The V segment lost 3 bases and the J segment 6 bases; nucleotides outside the gene matches: 3. The CDR3 sequence: CASSETGLAGGEQYF. For the CDR3, the DNA is TGTGCCAGCAGTGAGACGGGACTAGCGGGAGGCGAGCAGTACTTC.

The chain is built from TRBV6-2 or TRBV6-3 and TRBJ2-7; 8 nucleotides match TRBD2. Unmatched junction bases numbered 7, after V lost 2 bases and J lost 1 base. Germline CDR1 MNHEY, CDR2 SVGEGT. CDR3 length: 16 residues. DNA for the CDR3: TGTGCCAGCAGTTACCCAGGACTAGCAGCTTCCTACGAGCAGTACTTC. As protein: CASSYPGLAASYEQYF.

This clone has only one observation. The genes are TRBV6-2 or TRBV6-3 and TRBJ2-1; a possible D gene is TRBD2 (5 bases). CDR1 is MNHEY, CDR2 SVGEGT, per germline. There are 14 residues in the CDR3. Trimming stripped 6 bases from V and 4 bases from J, with 13 bases between. CDR3 sequence (DNA): TGTGCCAGCAGCCCCCCGGACTCTTACAATGAGCAGTTCTTC. Its translation: CASSPPDSYNEQFF.

The V and J genes are TRBV21-1 and TRBJ2-7; the DNA was not compared with TRBD2, the D call given in the table. TRBV21-1 counts as a pseudogene. This CDR3 is built from 15 residues. The CDR3 reads CASRKGNGSGYEQYF. In DNA form, the CDR3 reads TGTGCCAGCAGGAAAGGCAACGGGAGCGGCTACGAGCAGTACTTC.

The chain recombines TRBV11-2 with TRBJ2-1; 10 bases line up with TRBD2. From germline, CDR1 is SGHAT and CDR2 FQNNGV. The CDR3 consists of 14 residues. V gave up 2 bases and J gave up 7 bases; unmatched junction bases: 2. CDR3 region: CASSLTSGKNEQFF. The CDR3 DNA follows: TGTGCCAGCAGCTTAACTAGCGGGAAAAATGAGCAGTTCTTC.

This chain joins TRBV18 and TRBJ1-2; tentatively, D is TRBD1 (6 bases). Germline CDR1 and CDR2: KGHSH and LQKENI. V dropped 5 bases and J dropped 8 bases, with 18 bases sitting between them. This CDR3 is built from 14 residues. The CDR3 DNA reads TGTGCCAGCTCAGCCACCGGGACATCAAAGGGCTACACCTTC. This translates into CASSATGTSKGYTF. Supplemented by reference TRBV18 and TRBJ1-2, the full variable domain reads NAGVMQNPRHLVRRRGQEARLRCSPMKGHSHVYWYRQLPEEGLKFMVYLQKENIIDESGMPKERFSAEFPKEGPSILRIQQVVRGDSAAYFCASSATGTSKGYTFGSGTRLTVV.

The sample holds one count of this clone. The chain has TRBV7-2 and TRBJ2-1, with 13 bases identical to TRBD2. CDR3 size: 16 residues. Per the germline V gene, CDR1 is SGHTA and CDR2 is FQGNSA. V lost 2 bases and J lost 7; bases outside the gene matches: 5. The CDR3 region is CASSLPGLAGKNEQFF. CDR3 in DNA: TGTGCCAGCAGCTTACCGGGACTAGCGGGAAAGAATGAGCAGTTCTTC.

The chain links TRBV19 to TRBJ2-1; 8 positions match TRBD1. CDR1 LNHDA and CDR2 SQIVND come from the germline V gene (reference sequence). There are 15 residues in the CDR3. The J segment lost 6 bases and the V segment lost 6 bases, leaving 10 bases of the junction unmatched. CDR3 region: CASSEQGGVSNEQFF. DNA of the CDR3: TGTGCCAGTAGCGAACAGGGGGGTGTCTCCAATGAGCAGTTCTTC.

The chain combines TRBV19 with TRBJ2-1, with D possibly matching TRBD2 (6 bases). V was trimmed by 1 base and J by 7 bases, leaving 14 bases between them. Germline V gene sequence: CDR1 LNHDA, CDR2 SQIVND (reference sequence). The length of the CDR3 is 15 residues. CDR3 DNA: TGTGCCAGTAGTATAGGGACCTTGGGAGGTAATGAGCAGTTCTTC. Its translation: CASSIGTLGGNEQFF.

The J gene is TRBJ2-7, the V gene TRBV6-2 or TRBV6-3; 8 bases fit TRBD1. CDR3 size: 15 residues. Per germline, CDR1 MNHEY and CDR2 SVGEGT. The V segment lost 6 bases and the J segment 3 bases; nucleotides outside the gene matches: 10. The CDR3 DNA reads as TGTGCCAGCAGCCCCGGGACAGGCTACCTCTACGAGCAGTACTTC. Its translation: CASSPGTGYLYEQYF.

The chain combines TRBV5-4 with TRBJ1-4; 7 nucleotides agree with TRBD1. The length of the CDR3 is 14 residues. CDR1 and CDR2 from the germline V gene are SGHNT and YYREEE (reference sequence). V was pared by 4 bases and J by 7 bases, with 7 bases of the junction left unmatched. Here the CDR3 reads CASSGDRAGEKLFF. The CDR3 DNA is TGTGCCAGCAGCGGCGACAGGGCTGGTGAAAAACTGTTTTTT. Looking up the rest from reference TRBV5-4 and TRBJ1-4 gives the full variable domain: ETGVTQSPTHLIKTRGQQVTLRCSSQSGHNTVSWYQQALGQGPQFIFQYYREEENGRGNFPPRFSGLQFPNYSSELNVNALELDDSALYLCASSGDRAGEKLFFGSGTQLSVL.

V gene TRBV6-6 combines with J gene TRBJ1-6; 9 bases are a match to TRBD1. With V trimmed by 5 bases and J by 10 bases, 21 bases remained unmatched. Germline assignment: CDR1 MNHNY and CDR2 SVGAGI (reference sequence). The CDR3 is made up of 19 amino acids. CDR3 DNA sequence: TGTGCCAGCAGTCGACTCGGGACAGGGCCAGAAAGTGGTCCCTCACCCCTCCACTTT. Protein sequence: CASSRLGTGPESGPSPLHF.

The chain combines TRBV27 with TRBJ2-5; D may be TRBD2 (5 bases). V was clipped by 5 bases and J by 1 base, with 11 bases between them. The length of the CDR3 is 14 residues. Per germline, CDR1 MNHEY and CDR2 SMNVEV (reference sequence). CDR3 sequence (DNA): TGTGCCAGCAGTCTGTCGGACTCCCAAGAGACCCAGTACTTC. Its translation is CASSLSDSQETQYF.

The J gene is TRBJ2-6, the V gene TRBV7-2, with D hard to call. With 2 bases removed from V and 4 bases from J, the gap between germline ends came to 6 bases. The length of the CDR3 is 14 residues. The germline V gene encodes CDR1 SGHTA and CDR2 FQGNSA. In nucleotides, the CDR3 is TGTGCCAGCAGCTTATCGCGGGGGGCCAACGTCCTGACTTTC. Translated, it gives CASSLSRGANVLTF.